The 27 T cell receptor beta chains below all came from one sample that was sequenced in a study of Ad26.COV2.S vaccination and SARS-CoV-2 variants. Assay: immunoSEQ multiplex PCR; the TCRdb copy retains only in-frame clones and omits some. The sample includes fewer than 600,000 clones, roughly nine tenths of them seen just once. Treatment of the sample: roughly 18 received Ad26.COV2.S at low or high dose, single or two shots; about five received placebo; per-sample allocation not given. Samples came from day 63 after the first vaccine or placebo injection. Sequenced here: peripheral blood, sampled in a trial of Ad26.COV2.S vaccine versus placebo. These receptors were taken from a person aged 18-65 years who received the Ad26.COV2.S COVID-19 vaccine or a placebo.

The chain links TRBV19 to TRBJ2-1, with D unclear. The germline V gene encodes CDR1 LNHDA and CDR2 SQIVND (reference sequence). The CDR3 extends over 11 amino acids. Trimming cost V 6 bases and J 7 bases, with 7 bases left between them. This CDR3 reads CASRGWNEQFF. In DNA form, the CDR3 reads TGTGCCAGTAGGGGGTGGAATGAGCAGTTCTTC.

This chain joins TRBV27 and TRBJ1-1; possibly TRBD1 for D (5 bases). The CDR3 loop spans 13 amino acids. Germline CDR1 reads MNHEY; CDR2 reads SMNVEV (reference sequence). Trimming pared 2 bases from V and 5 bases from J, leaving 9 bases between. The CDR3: CASSLAGRTEAFF. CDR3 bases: TGTGCCAGCAGTTTAGCAGGGAGGACTGAAGCTTTCTTT.

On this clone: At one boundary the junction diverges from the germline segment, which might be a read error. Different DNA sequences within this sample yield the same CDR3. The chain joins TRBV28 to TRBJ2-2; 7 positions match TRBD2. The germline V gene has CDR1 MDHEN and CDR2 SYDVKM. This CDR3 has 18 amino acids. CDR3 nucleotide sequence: TGTGCCAGTAGTTTCTGGGGGAGGCGGGAGAGGGGCCCCGGGGAGCTGTTTTTT. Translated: CASSFWGRRERGPGELFF. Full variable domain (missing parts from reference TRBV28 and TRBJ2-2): DVKVTQSSRYLVKRTGEKVFLECVQDMDHENMFWYRQDPGLGLRLIYFSYDVKMKEKGDIPEGYSVSREKKERFSLILESASTNQTSMYLCASSFWGRRERGPGELFFGEGSRLTVL.

This CDR3 reads CASSLGAGVGGEQFF. The CDR3 coding sequence is TGTGCCAGCAGCTTAGGCGCGGGAGTCGGTGGTGAGCAGTTCTTC. J is TRBJ2-1 and V is TRBV11-2; 7 nucleotides agree with TRBD2. The CDR3 contains 15 residues. V lost 1 base, J lost 9 bases, and 9 bases stayed unmatched. Germline V gene lookup returns CDR1 SGHAT and CDR2 FQNNGV.

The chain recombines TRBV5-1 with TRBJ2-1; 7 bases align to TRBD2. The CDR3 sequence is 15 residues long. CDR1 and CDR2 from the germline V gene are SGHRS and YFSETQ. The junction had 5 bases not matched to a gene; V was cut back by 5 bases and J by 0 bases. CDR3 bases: TGCGCCAGCAGTGACGGGGGGACCTCCTACAATGAGCAGTTCTTC. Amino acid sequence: CASSDGGTSYNEQFF.

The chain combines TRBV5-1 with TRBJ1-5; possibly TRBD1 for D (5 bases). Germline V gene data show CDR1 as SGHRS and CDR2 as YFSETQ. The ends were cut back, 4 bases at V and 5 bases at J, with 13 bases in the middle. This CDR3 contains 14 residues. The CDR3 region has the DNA TGCGCCAGCAGCACCGGGACGGCGGATCAGCCCCAGCATTTT. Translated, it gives CASSTGTADQPQHF.

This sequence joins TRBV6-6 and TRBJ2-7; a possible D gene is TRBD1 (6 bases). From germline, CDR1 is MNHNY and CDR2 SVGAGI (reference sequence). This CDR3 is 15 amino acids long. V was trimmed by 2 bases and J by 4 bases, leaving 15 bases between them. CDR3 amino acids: CASSYVRGLRYEQYF. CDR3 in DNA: TGTGCCAGCAGTTACGTAAGGGGGTTGCGGTACGAGCAGTACTTC.

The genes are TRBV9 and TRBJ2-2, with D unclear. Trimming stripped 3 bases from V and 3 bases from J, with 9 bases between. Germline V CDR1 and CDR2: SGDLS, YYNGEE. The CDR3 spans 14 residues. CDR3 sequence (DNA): TGTGCCAGCAGCGCAACGCGGTACACCGGGGAGCTGTTTTTT. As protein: CASSATRYTGELFF. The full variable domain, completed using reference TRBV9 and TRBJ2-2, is DSGVTQTPKHLITATGQRVTLRCSPRSGDLSVYWYQQSLDQGLQFLIQYYNGEERAKGNILERFSAQQFPDLHSELNLSSLELGDSALYFCASSATRYTGELFFGEGSRLTVL.

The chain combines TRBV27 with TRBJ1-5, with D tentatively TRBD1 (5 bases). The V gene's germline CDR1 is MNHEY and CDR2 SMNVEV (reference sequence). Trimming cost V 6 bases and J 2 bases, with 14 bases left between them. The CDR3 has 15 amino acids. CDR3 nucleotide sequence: TGTGCCAGCAGCCCAGTTAGAGGGGGCAATCAGCCCCAGCATTTT. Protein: CASSPVRGGNQPQHF.

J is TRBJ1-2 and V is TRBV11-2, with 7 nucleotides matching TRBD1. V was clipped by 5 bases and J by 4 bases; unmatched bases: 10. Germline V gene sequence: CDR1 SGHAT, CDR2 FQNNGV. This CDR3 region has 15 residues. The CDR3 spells CASSGWDRGAYGYTF. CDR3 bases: TGTGCCAGCAGCGGCTGGGACAGAGGGGCCTATGGCTACACCTTC.

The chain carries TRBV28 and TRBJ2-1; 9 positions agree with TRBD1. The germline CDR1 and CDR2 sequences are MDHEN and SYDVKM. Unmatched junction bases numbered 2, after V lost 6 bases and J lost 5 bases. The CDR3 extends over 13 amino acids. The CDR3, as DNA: TGTGCCAGCAGGGGACAGGGAGACAATGAGCAGTTCTTC. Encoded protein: CASRGQGDNEQFF.

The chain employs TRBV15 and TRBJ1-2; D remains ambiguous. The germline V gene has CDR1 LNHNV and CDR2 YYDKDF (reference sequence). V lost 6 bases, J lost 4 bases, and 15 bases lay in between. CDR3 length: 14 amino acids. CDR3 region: CATRETDGPYGYTF. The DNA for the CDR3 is TGTGCCACCAGGGAGACGGATGGCCCCTATGGCTACACCTTC. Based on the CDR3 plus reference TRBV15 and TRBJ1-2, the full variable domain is DAMVIQNPRYQVTQFGKPVTLSCSQTLNHNVMYWYQQKSSQAPKLLFHYYDKDFNNEADTPDNFQSRRPNTSFCFLDIRSPGLGDTAMYLCATRETDGPYGYTFGSGTRLTVV.

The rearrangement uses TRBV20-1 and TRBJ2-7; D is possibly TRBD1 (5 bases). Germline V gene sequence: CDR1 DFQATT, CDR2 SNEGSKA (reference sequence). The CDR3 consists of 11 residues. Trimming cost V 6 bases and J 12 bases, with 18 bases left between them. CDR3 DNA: TGCAGTGCCATAAAGGGGCAAAGGCTGTACTTC. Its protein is CSAIKGQRLYF.

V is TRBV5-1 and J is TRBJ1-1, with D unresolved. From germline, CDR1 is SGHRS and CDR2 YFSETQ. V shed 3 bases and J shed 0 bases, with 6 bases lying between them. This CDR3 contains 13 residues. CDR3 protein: CASSSDLNTEAFF. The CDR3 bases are TGCGCCAGCAGCTCGGACCTGAACACTGAAGCTTTCTTT.

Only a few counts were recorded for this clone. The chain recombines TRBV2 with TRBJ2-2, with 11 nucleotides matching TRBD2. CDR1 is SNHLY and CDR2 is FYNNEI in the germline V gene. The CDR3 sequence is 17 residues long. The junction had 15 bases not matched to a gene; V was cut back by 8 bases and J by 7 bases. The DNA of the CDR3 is TGTGCCAGCGAGTTCGGGAAACTAGCGGGAGAGAACGGGGAGCTGTTTTTT. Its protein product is CASEFGKLAGENGELFF. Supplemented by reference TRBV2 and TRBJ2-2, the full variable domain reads EPEVTQTPSHQVTQMGQEVILRCVPISNHLYFYWYRQILGQKVEFLVSFYNNEISEKSEIFDDQFSVERPDGSNFTLKIRSTKLEDSAMYFCASEFGKLAGENGELFFGEGSRLTVL.

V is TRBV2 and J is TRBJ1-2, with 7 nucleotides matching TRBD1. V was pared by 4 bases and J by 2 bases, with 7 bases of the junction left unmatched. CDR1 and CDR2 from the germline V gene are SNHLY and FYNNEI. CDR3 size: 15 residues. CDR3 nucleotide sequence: TGTGCCAGCAGTGCGCAGGGGGGGGAGAACTATGGCTACACCTTC. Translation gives CASSAQGGENYGYTF.

The CDR3 region is CAWSGRAYEQYF. The DNA of the CDR3 is TGTGCCTGGAGTGGTCGCGCCTACGAGCAGTACTTC. The chain joins TRBV30 to TRBJ2-7; the D is unclear. The CDR3 totals 12 residues. CDR1 is GTSNPN, CDR2 SVGIG, per germline (reference sequence). V gave up 1 base and J gave up 2 bases, with 6 bases separating them.

CDR3 in amino acids: CATRGEPHEQYF. CDR3 sequence (DNA): TGTGCCACAAGGGGAGAGCCACACGAGCAGTACTTC. V gene TRBV6-5 combines with J gene TRBJ2-7, with D perhaps being TRBD1 or TRBD2 (5 bases each). Germline lookup yields CDR1 MNHEY and CDR2 SVGAGI. The V end was cut by 10 bases, the J end by 5 bases, with 15 bases between. The length of the CDR3 is 12 residues.

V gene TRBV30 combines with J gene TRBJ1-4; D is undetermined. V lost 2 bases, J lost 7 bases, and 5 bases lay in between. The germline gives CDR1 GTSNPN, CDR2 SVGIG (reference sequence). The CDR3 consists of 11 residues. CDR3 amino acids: CAWSIGEKLFF. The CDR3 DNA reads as TGTGCCTGGAGTATTGGTGAAAAACTGTTTTTT.

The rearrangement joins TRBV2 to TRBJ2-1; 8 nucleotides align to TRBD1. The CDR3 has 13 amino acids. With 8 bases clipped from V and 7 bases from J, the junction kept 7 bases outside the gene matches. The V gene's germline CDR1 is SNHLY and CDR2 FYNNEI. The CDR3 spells CASQGAVYNEQFF. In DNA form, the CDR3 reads TGTGCCAGCCAGGGGGCGGTTTATAATGAGCAGTTCTTC.

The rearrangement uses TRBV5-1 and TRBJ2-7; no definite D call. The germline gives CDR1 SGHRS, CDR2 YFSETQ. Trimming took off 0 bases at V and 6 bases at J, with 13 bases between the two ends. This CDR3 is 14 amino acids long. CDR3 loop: CASSLEVGFLEQYF. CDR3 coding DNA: TGCGCCAGCAGCTTGGAGGTGGGTTTCCTCGAGCAGTACTTC.

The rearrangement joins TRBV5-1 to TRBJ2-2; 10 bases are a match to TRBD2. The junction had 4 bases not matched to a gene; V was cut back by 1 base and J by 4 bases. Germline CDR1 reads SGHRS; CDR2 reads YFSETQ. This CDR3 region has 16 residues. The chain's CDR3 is CASSLTSGIGTGELFF. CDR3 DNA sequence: TGCGCCAGCAGCTTGACTAGCGGGATTGGCACCGGGGAGCTGTTTTTT.

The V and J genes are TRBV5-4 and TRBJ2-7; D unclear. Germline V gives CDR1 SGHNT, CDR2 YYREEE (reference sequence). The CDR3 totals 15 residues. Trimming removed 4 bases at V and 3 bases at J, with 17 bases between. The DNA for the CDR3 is TGTGCCAGCAGCGCCTACGACGGACCTTTCTACGAGCAGTACTTC. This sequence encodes CASSAYDGPFYEQYF.

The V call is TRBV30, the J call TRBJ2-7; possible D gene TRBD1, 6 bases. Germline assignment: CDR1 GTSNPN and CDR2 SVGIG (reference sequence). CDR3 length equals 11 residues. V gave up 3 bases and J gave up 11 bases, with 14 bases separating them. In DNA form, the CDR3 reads TGTGCCTGGAGCGACCGGGACACAGAGTACTTC. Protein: CAWSDRDTEYF. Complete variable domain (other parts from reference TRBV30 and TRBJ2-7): SQTIHQWPATLVQPVGSPLSLECTVEGTSNPNLYWYRQAAGRGLQLLFYSVGIGQISSEVPQNLSASRPQDRQFILSSKKLLLSDSGFYLCAWSDRDTEYFGPGTRLTVT.

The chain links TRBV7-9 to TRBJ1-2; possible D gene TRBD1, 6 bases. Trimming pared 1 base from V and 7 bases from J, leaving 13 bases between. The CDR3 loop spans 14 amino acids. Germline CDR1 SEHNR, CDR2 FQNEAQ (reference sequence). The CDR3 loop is CASSLVLAGAGYTF. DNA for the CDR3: TGTGCCAGCAGCTTAGTTTTGGCAGGGGCTGGCTACACCTTC.

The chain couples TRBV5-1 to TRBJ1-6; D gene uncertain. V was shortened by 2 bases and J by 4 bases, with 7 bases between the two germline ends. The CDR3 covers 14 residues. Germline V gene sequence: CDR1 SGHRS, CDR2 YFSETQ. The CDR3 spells CASSFEGYNSPLHF. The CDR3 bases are TGCGCCAGCAGCTTTGAGGGTTATAATTCACCCCTCCACTTT.

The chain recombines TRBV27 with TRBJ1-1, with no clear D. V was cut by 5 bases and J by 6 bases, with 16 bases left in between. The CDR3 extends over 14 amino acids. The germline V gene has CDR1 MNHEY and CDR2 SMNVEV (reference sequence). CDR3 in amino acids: CASSPGNSGAEAFF. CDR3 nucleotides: TGTGCCAGCAGTCCCGGAAACTCCGGCGCTGAAGCTTTCTTT.